This T cell receptor beta chain appears in the sequencing data of a study of blood T cell repertoires in COVID-19. Whole-study context: Material from acute and convalescent COVID-19 was sourced from the United States, Italy and Spain.

In terms of age and location, participants ranged from about 18 to 95 years and lived in fewer than 30 US areas. Categorization into cohorts depended on clinical history that participants reported. This CDR3 has 14 amino acids. V was clipped by 4 bases and J by 9 bases, with 13 bases between them. The germline CDR1 and CDR2 sequences are MGHRA and YSYEKL. TCRdb's copy holds only in-frame clones and misses some; the assay was immunoSEQ multiplex PCR. Of around 200,000 clones listed, nearly 90% are singletons. The rearrangement uses TRBV4-1 and TRBJ1-6, with D tentatively TRBD1 (5 bases). The receptor comes from a middle-aged woman with acute COVID-19. The sequencing sample was made of PBMCs or T cells enriched from blood (not recorded which). CDR3 amino acids: CASSRGVFGSPLHF. The CDR3 DNA is TGCGCCAGCAGCCGGGGGGTATTCGGTTCACCCCTCCACTTT.